The sequence of this T cell receptor (beta chain) was determined in a study of cytomegalovirus exposure and HLA in healthy donors. The study ran its PCR with 60 Vbeta and 13 Jbeta primers. Clones were sequenced by immunoSEQ multiplex PCR, and TCRdb holds only the in-frame ones, with some missing. The repertoire includes about 170,000 clones, 80% of them detected once, and less than 9% sits in the top ten. V shed 1 base and J 6 bases; nucleotides not matched to a gene: 1. The CDR3 has 15 amino acids. From germline, CDR1 is SGHTA and CDR2 FQGNSA. The rearrangement joins TRBV7-2 to TRBJ2-3; 13 bases align to TRBD2. The sequence was collected from a man under 40 in good health and CMV-seropositive. The sample consisted of PBMCs. The CDR3 DNA sequence: TGTGCCAGCAGCTTAGAACTAGCGGGAGGGGATACGCAGTATTTT. The encoded protein is CASSLELAGGDTQYF.